The 31 T cell receptor beta chains reported below all come from one sample, sequenced in a study of spatial heterogeneity in lung cancer. The antigens of these receptors remain unknown. Study-wide results and caveats: For expanded intratumoral alpha and beta TCRs, counts tracked tumor mutation counts.

Time point in this sample: sample taken at primary tumor resection. TCRdb redid the calling of the 5' RACE reads with MiXCR, one entry per CDR3 protein. The sample lists about 5,000 distinct CDR3 sequences; about a sixth were seen once. Source: lung tumor tissue, taken at surgery. These receptors were taken from a male donor with early-stage non-small cell lung cancer.

This clonotype is classed as medium-sized. V and J are TRBV12-3 or TRBV12-4 and TRBJ1-2; 8 bases align to TRBD1. The V and J ends lost 4 bases and 1 base, in that order; junction bases with no gene match: 5. The CDR3 length is 15 residues. CDR3 in DNA: TGTGCCAGCAGTTACGGACAGGGAGGTAACTATGGCTACACCTTC. Amino acid sequence: CASSYGQGGNYGYTF.

In its sample, this clonotype was seen many times. V gene TRBV6-2 or TRBV6-3 combines with J gene TRBJ2-1; weak D call: TRBD1 (5 bases). Germline assignment: CDR1 MNHEY and CDR2 SVGEGT. Trimming removed 5 bases at V and 0 bases at J, with 8 bases between. The length of the CDR3 is 14 residues. The CDR3 nucleotides read TGTGCCAGCAGTAGACAGAGCTCCTACAATGAGCAGTTCTTC. It is translated as CASSRQSSYNEQFF.

This clonotype came up many times. J is TRBJ2-5 and V is TRBV12-3 or TRBV12-4; 7 bases fit TRBD2. The length of the CDR3 is 19 residues. With 5 bases clipped from V and 7 bases from J, the junction kept 25 bases outside the gene matches. The chain's CDR3 is CASSPGGGLRLYPFATQYF. The CDR3 DNA is TGTGCCAGCAGTCCGGGGGGTGGGTTACGACTTTATCCGTTCGCGACCCAGTACTTC.

This clonotype is classed as medium-sized. The chain is built from TRBV20-1 and TRBJ1-2, with a possible D match to TRBD1 (6 bases). The CDR3 spans 16 residues. Germline CDR1 DFQATT, CDR2 SNEGSKA (reference sequence). Trimming shortened V by 6 bases and J by 0 bases, and 20 bases separated the two germline ends. DNA of the CDR3: TGCAGTGCCAGGGAGGGAAACAGGGTCGCTAACTATGGCTACACCTTC. Its translation: CSAREGNRVANYGYTF.

Sample share makes this clonotype medium-sized. This rearrangement joins TRBV20-1 to TRBJ2-1; D is unclear. Germline lookup yields CDR1 DFQATT and CDR2 SNEGSKA (reference sequence). This CDR3 region has 12 residues. The ends were cut back, 5 bases at V and 2 bases at J, with 7 bases in the middle. CDR3 protein: CSAARTYNEQFF. Written as DNA, the CDR3 is TGCAGTGCTGCCAGAACCTACAATGAGCAGTTCTTC.

This clonotype is medium-sized (0.01 to 0.1%) in the sample. The chain recombines TRBV27 with TRBJ1-3; D perhaps matches TRBD1 (6 bases). Deletions cut 5 bases from V and 0 bases from J, with 11 bases between. Per germline, CDR1 MNHEY and CDR2 SMNVEV (reference sequence). The CDR3 sequence is 15 residues long. In DNA form, the CDR3 reads TGTGCCAGCAGTCCCCAGGGACACTCTGGAAACACCATATATTTT. Translation: CASSPQGHSGNTIYF.

This clonotype is medium-sized within its sample. The J gene is TRBJ1-5, the V gene TRBV7-2; no definite D call. Germline loops: CDR1 SGHTA, CDR2 FQGNSA. The CDR3 runs to 13 residues. V was trimmed by 2 bases and J by 4 bases, leaving 6 bases between them. Here the CDR3 DNA reads TGTGCCAGCAGCTTATCATGGAATCAGCCCCAGCATTTT. Its protein is CASSLSWNQPQHF.

This clonotype has a single count. This rearrangement joins TRBV4-2 to TRBJ2-1; 8 bases agree with TRBD2. Trimming took 5 bases from V and 0 from J; bases not matched to a gene: 15. Germline CDR1 LGHNA, CDR2 YNFKEQ. The CDR3 loop spans 19 amino acids. The chain's CDR3 is CASSLGPLAEWTSYNEQFF. The CDR3 region has the DNA TGTGCCAGCAGCTTAGGCCCACTAGCGGAATGGACCTCCTACAATGAGCAGTTCTTC.

This clonotype is labeled medium-sized. The V gene is TRBV20-1, the J gene TRBJ2-7; tentatively, D is TRBD1 (5 bases). The CDR3 has 15 residues. V was clipped by 2 bases and J by 2 bases, with 16 bases between them. Germline CDR1 is DFQATT and CDR2 is SNEGSKA (reference sequence). This CDR3 reads CSARPTDILTYEQYF. The CDR3, as DNA: TGCAGTGCTAGACCAACGGACATCCTAACCTACGAGCAGTACTTC.

This clonotype was seen a single time. The V gene is TRBV30, the J gene TRBJ1-1; D is unresolved. Between the trimmed V and J ends, which lost 2 bases and 4 bases, there was a span of 8 bases. The V gene's germline CDR1 is GTSNPN and CDR2 SVGIG (reference sequence). The CDR3 is 12 amino acids. CDR3 region: CAWSPLRTEAFF. CDR3 in DNA: TGTGCCTGGAGTCCCCTCCGCACTGAAGCTTTCTTT.

The chain employs TRBV6-2 or TRBV6-3 and TRBJ1-5; TRBD1 is a possible D gene (5 bases). The CDR3 extends over 14 amino acids. Germline V CDR1 and CDR2: MNHEY, SVGEGT. The V gene lost 6 bases and the J gene lost 5 bases, with 14 bases spanning the gap. The CDR3 here is CASRPDSAYQPQHF. The CDR3 DNA follows: TGTGCCAGCAGACCTGACAGCGCCTATCAGCCCCAGCATTTT.

This chain uses TRBV20-1 with TRBJ2-3, with D tentatively TRBD1 or TRBD2 (6 bases each). The CDR3 length is 15 residues. Germline V gene data show CDR1 as DFQATT and CDR2 as SNEGSKA (reference sequence). V was pared by 3 bases and J by 4 bases, with 17 bases between. CDR3 in DNA: TGCAGTGCTAGCGTGGCCGGGGGCCCGGCAGATACGCAGTATTTT. Translated, it gives CSASVAGGPADTQYF.

This clonotype was seen only a few times. The chain links TRBV7-7 to TRBJ2-2; D ambiguous. The length of the CDR3 is 13 residues. Per the germline V gene, CDR1 is SSHAT and CDR2 is FNYEAQ (reference sequence). V was clipped by 5 bases and J by 4 bases, with 8 bases between them. This chain's CDR3 is CASSEFFTGELFF. CDR3 in DNA: TGTGCCAGCAGCGAATTCTTCACCGGGGAGCTGTTTTTT.

This clonotype was observed a few times. V is TRBV3-1 and J is TRBJ1-6; unclear D gene. The length of the CDR3 is 13 residues. Germline loops: CDR1 LGHDT, CDR2 YNNKEL (reference sequence). V was shortened by 0 bases and J by 12 bases, with 9 bases between the two germline ends. CDR3 nucleotide sequence: TGTGCCAGCAGCCAAGATCGGGGAGTACCCCTCCACTTT. Encoded protein: CASSQDRGVPLHF. The whole variable domain, filled in from reference TRBV3-1 and TRBJ1-6, reads DTAVSQTPKYLVTQMGNDKSIKCEQNLGHDTMYWYKQDSKKFLKIMFSYNNKELIINETVPNRFSPKSPDKAHLNLHINSLELGDSAVYFCASSQDRGVPLHFGNGTRLTVT.

Note on this clonotype: The junction and the germline gene differ at one end; a read error may be behind it. The V and J genes are TRBV6-1 and TRBJ2-3, with 11 bases lining up with TRBD1. Germline V gene data show CDR1 as MNHNS and CDR2 as SASEGT. The CDR3 has 16 residues. In nucleotides, the CDR3 is TGTGCCAGCAGTTTCGGGACAGGGGGGATCACAGATACACAGTATTTT. It encodes CASSFGTGGITDTQYF.

This clonotype was counted many times. This chain connects TRBV4-1 to TRBJ2-7; 11 nucleotides line up with TRBD1. The CDR3 totals 16 residues. Germline-derived CDR1 and CDR2 are MGHRA and YSYEKL. V lost 4 bases, J lost 2 bases, and 7 bases stayed unmatched. The CDR3 region has the DNA TGCGCCAGCAGCCCCCGGGGACAGGGGGTGCCCTACGAGCAGTACTTC. It yields the protein CASSPRGQGVPYEQYF.

This chain uses TRBV5-1 with TRBJ2-1; 8 nucleotides align to TRBD1. V shed 5 bases, J shed 9 bases, and the junction held 7 bases outside the gene matches. The V gene's germline CDR1 is SGHRS and CDR2 YFSETQ. This CDR3 is built from 13 residues. The chain's CDR3 is CASRSGQGSEQFF. The CDR3 DNA is TGCGCCAGCAGGAGCGGACAGGGATCTGAGCAGTTCTTC.

This clonotype appeared once. V usage is TRBV19 and J usage is TRBJ2-4; 9 bases agree with TRBD1. The V and J ends lost 1 base and 6 bases, in that order; junction bases with no gene match: 4. The CDR3 loop spans 15 amino acids. CDR1 and CDR2 (germline): LNHDA, SQIVND (reference sequence). The CDR3 protein is CASSIGGTGRNIQYF. CDR3 bases: TGTGCCAGTAGTATAGGCGGGACAGGGAGAAACATTCAGTACTTC.

This clonotype is termed medium-sized. The chain uses TRBV2 and TRBJ2-7; D remains unclear. This CDR3 is 13 amino acids long. Trimming removed 3 bases at V and 2 bases at J, with 8 bases between. Germline CDR1 reads SNHLY; CDR2 reads FYNNEI. The CDR3 bases are TGTGCCAGCAGTGATGCGTCAGCCTACGAGCAGTACTTC. This translates into CASSDASAYEQYF.

The chain couples TRBV9 to TRBJ2-3; D may be TRBD1 (6 bases). The CDR3 totals 15 residues. Trimming removed 1 base from V and 5 bases from J, with 14 bases in between. Germline V gives CDR1 SGDLS, CDR2 YYNGEE. The CDR3 spells CASSVMGAARDTQYF. For the CDR3, the DNA is TGTGCCAGCAGCGTAATGGGGGCCGCACGAGATACGCAGTATTTT.

This clonotype has a count of ten or more. This chain uses TRBV12-3 or TRBV12-4 with TRBJ2-6, with 11 bases matching TRBD1. J gave up 2 bases and V 6 bases, and 6 bases lay outside the gene matches. The CDR3 has 17 amino acids. The CDR3 nucleotides are TGTGCCAGCAGATACGGACAGGGGGCAACTGGGGCCAACGTCCTGACTTTC. Its translation is CASRYGQGATGANVLTF.

This clonotype was counted many times. The V and J genes are TRBV7-2 and TRBJ2-5; D is unresolved. V lost 0 bases and J lost 5, with 7 bases in between. The CDR3 spans 13 residues. Germline-derived CDR1 and CDR2 are SGHTA and FQGNSA. CDR3 DNA sequence: TGTGCCAGCAGCTTAGCCCAACTGGAGACCCAGTACTTC. This encodes CASSLAQLETQYF. Drawing the rest from reference TRBV7-2 and TRBJ2-5, the complete variable domain is GAGVSQSPSNKVTEKGKDVELRCDPISGHTALYWYRQSLGQGLEFLIYFQGNSAPDKSGLPSDRFSAERTGGSVSTLTIQRTQQEDSAVYLCASSLAQLETQYFGPGTRLLVL.

By share, this clonotype ranks as medium-sized. The rearrangement links TRBV9 to TRBJ2-7; 8 nucleotides align to TRBD1. The CDR3 loop spans 16 amino acids. After removal of 0 bases from V and 2 bases from J, the junction contained 7 bases not matched to a gene. Germline-derived CDR1 and CDR2 are SGDLS and YYNGEE. The chain's CDR3 is CASSVAGDRPTYEQYF. DNA of the CDR3: TGTGCCAGCAGCGTAGCAGGGGACAGGCCTACCTACGAGCAGTACTTC.

This clonotype was observed a handful of times. The chain is built from TRBV7-2 and TRBJ1-5; TRBD1 matches 7 bases. With 1 base clipped from V and 5 bases from J, the junction kept 5 bases outside the gene matches. CDR3 length: 15 amino acids. The V gene's germline CDR1 is SGHTA and CDR2 FQGNSA. The DNA of the CDR3 is TGTGCCAGCAGCTTAGACAGGGGCGCGGATCAGCCCCAGCATTTT. Encoded protein: CASSLDRGADQPQHF. The full variable domain, with the rest looked up from reference TRBV7-2 and TRBJ1-5, is GAGVSQSPSNKVTEKGKDVELRCDPISGHTALYWYRQSLGQGLEFLIYFQGNSAPDKSGLPSDRFSAERTGGSVSTLTIQRTQQEDSAVYLCASSLDRGADQPQHFGDGTRLSIL.

Judged by abundance, this clonotype is medium-sized. This chain joins TRBV4-1 and TRBJ2-1; D remains unclear. CDR3 size: 15 residues. The germline V and J ends were trimmed by 1 base and 0 bases, with 7 bases remaining between them. Germline V gene data show CDR1 as MGHRA and CDR2 as YSYEKL. This CDR3 is CASSQGPSSYNEQFF. The CDR3, as DNA: TGCGCCAGCAGCCAAGGTCCTAGCTCCTACAATGAGCAGTTCTTC.

This clonotype was recorded at least ten times. The rearrangement joins TRBV29-1 to TRBJ2-5; D gene ambiguous. CDR1 is SQVTM, CDR2 ANQGSEA, per germline. The germline V and J ends were trimmed by 2 bases and 1 base, with 5 bases remaining between them. CDR3 length: 12 amino acids. The CDR3 coding sequence is TGCAGCGTTGAACACCTCCAAGAGACCCAGTACTTC. This translates into CSVEHLQETQYF.

This clonotype has a count of ten or more. This chain connects TRBV4-1 to TRBJ1-6; no reliable D call. The V gene lost 1 base and the J gene lost 5 bases, with 9 bases spanning the gap. This CDR3 is built from 15 residues. Germline V CDR1 and CDR2: MGHRA, YSYEKL. The CDR3, as DNA: TGCGCCAGCAGCCAAGGCCTGCCCCATAATTCACCCCTCCACTTT. Translated: CASSQGLPHNSPLHF.

This clonotype was picked up many times. The rearrangement uses TRBV6-1 and TRBJ2-1; the match to TRBD1 covers 7 bases. CDR3 length equals 15 residues. Trimming at V came to 2 bases and at J to 6 bases, leaving 7 bases not matched to a gene. Germline CDR1 and CDR2: MNHNS and SASEGT. CDR3 nucleotide sequence: TGTGCCAGCAGTGAAACAGGGGTCGGTGGCAATGAGCAGTTCTTC. This sequence encodes CASSETGVGGNEQFF.

This clonotype is labeled as medium-sized (0.01 to 0.1%). The chain combines TRBV6-2 or TRBV6-3 with TRBJ2-1, with D possibly TRBD1 on 6 matching bases. Deletions cut 4 bases from V and 7 bases from J, with 17 bases between. Germline V lookup: CDR1 MNHEY, CDR2 SVGEGT. The CDR3 runs 15 residues. CDR3 residues: CASSSMDSFGNEQFF. CDR3 in DNA: TGTGCCAGCAGTTCTATGGACAGTTTTGGGAATGAGCAGTTCTTC.

This clonotype was picked up many times. The V gene is TRBV7-2, the J gene TRBJ2-3, with a weak D call TRBD2 (5 bases). CDR3 size: 15 residues. Germline V gives CDR1 SGHTA, CDR2 FQGNSA. Trimming took 5 bases from V and 2 from J, leaving 14 bases between them. The CDR3 DNA reads as TGTGCCAGCAGCCAAGGACTGTCCTCCACAGATACGCAGTATTTT. Translation: CASSQGLSSTDTQYF.

The chain is built from TRBV29-1 and TRBJ1-5; the match to TRBD1 covers 7 bases. Per the germline V gene, CDR1 is SQVTM and CDR2 is ANQGSEA. CDR3 size: 13 residues. V trimming: 7 bases; J trimming: 4 bases; junction bases outside the gene matches: 7. The CDR3 reads CSAKTGTNQPQHF. The CDR3 DNA reads TGCAGCGCCAAGACAGGGACGAATCAGCCCCAGCATTTT.